Following are 28 T cell receptor beta chains from one sample sequenced in a study of identical twins. TCRdb recomputed calls from the 5' RACE reads with MiXCR, one row per CDR3 protein. The table has about 300,000 distinct CDR3 sequences, about 12% seen once; the top ten hold 7.2%. The same sample was also used in a study of yellow fever vaccine responses in identical twins.

The sequencing input was CD8+ T cells sorted from blood. The receptors stem from a young woman in good health.

This clonotype showed up just a few times. The chain employs TRBV11-2 and TRBJ2-5; TRBD1 matches 9 bases. The CDR3 spans 17 residues. After removal of 2 bases from V and 5 bases from J, the junction contained 12 bases not matched to a gene. CDR1 SGHAT and CDR2 FQNNGV come from the germline V gene. The CDR3 region is CASSLISSTGGSETQYF. Written as DNA, the CDR3 is TGTGCCAGCAGCTTAATATCGTCGACAGGGGGAAGTGAGACCCAGTACTTC.

The rearrangement uses TRBV5-5 and TRBJ2-3, with 7 nucleotides matching TRBD1. V dropped 4 bases and J dropped 4; count of bases not matched to a gene: 15. Germline-derived CDR1 and CDR2 are SGHKS and YYEKEE (reference sequence). The length of the CDR3 is 17 residues. The CDR3 sequence is CASSPGQVFGNPDTQYF. DNA for the CDR3: TGTGCCAGCAGCCCAGGACAGGTCTTCGGAAACCCAGATACGCAGTATTTT.

The chain recombines TRBV5-6 with TRBJ2-7; no firm D call. Germline V gene sequence: CDR1 SGHDT, CDR2 YYEEEE. The CDR3 extends over 12 amino acids. The V end lost 2 bases, the J end lost 4 bases, and 7 bases lay between the germline ends. The CDR3 sequence is CASSFGLYEQYV. CDR3 nucleotide sequence: TGTGCCAGCAGCTTCGGTTTGTACGAGCAGTACGTC.

This sequence joins TRBV4-1 and TRBJ2-5, with 10 bases identical to TRBD2. From germline, CDR1 is MGHRA and CDR2 YSYEKL. CDR3 length: 17 residues. V shed 4 bases, J shed 2 bases, and the junction held 10 bases outside the gene matches. CDR3 coding DNA: TGCGCCAGCAGCCCCAGAAACAGCGGGAGGGCTCAAGAGACCCAGTACTTC. This encodes CASSPRNSGRAQETQYF.

This clonotype has only a few counts. This chain uses TRBV5-1 with TRBJ2-1; possible D gene TRBD2, 6 bases. Germline V gene data show CDR1 as SGHRS and CDR2 as YFSETQ. V lost 4 bases and J 2 bases, leaving 13 bases between the germline ends. This CDR3 is 15 amino acids long. The CDR3 loop reads CASSLSSATYNEQFF. The CDR3 coding sequence is TGCGCCAGCAGCCTGTCTAGCGCGACCTACAATGAGCAGTTCTTC.

This clonotype was picked up a small number of times. V gene TRBV7-9 combines with J gene TRBJ1-1; 7 nucleotides align to TRBD1. The trim removed 6 bases at V and 8 bases at J, leaving 9 bases unmatched. The CDR3 spans 13 residues. Looked up from germline, CDR1 is SEHNR and CDR2 is FQNEAQ (reference sequence). CDR3 nucleotides: TGTGCCAGCAGTCAGAGACCGGGACAGGAAGCTTTCTTT. This sequence encodes CASSQRPGQEAFF. The complete variable domain, with remaining parts taken from reference TRBV7-9 and TRBJ1-1, reads DTGVSQNPRHKITKRGQNVTFRCDPISEHNRLYWYRQTLGQGPEFLTYFQNEAQLEKSRLLSDRFSAERPKGSFSTLEIQRTEQGDSAMYLCASSQRPGQEAFFGQGTRLTVV.

The genes are TRBV20-1 and TRBJ1-2; the D is unclear. The CDR3 spans 11 residues. CDR1 is DFQATT, CDR2 SNEGSKA, per germline (reference sequence). With 0 bases removed from V and 8 bases from J, the gap between germline ends came to 7 bases. CDR3 in amino acids: CSAREESGYTF. Here the CDR3 DNA reads TGCAGTGCTAGAGAGGAGAGCGGCTACACCTTC.

Ten or more counts support this clonotype. V gene TRBV12-3 or TRBV12-4 combines with J gene TRBJ1-3; maybe TRBD1 (5 bases). CDR3 length equals 16 residues. Between the trimmed V and J ends, which lost 6 bases and 0 bases, there was a span of 15 bases. DNA for the CDR3: TGTGCCAGCAGGTCCGGGGGACCTAGCTCTGGAAACACCATATATTTT. This encodes CASRSGGPSSGNTIYF.

The V gene is TRBV2, the J gene TRBJ2-7; a weak D match, TRBD2 (6 bases). The CDR3 extends over 12 amino acids. Per the germline V gene, CDR1 is SNHLY and CDR2 is FYNNEI. V lost 6 bases, J lost 3 bases, and 9 bases lay in between. The CDR3, as DNA: TGTGCCAGCAGGGAGACTAGCTACGAGCAGTACTTC. It codes for CASRETSYEQYF.

This clonotype has just a few counts. The gene calls are TRBV2 and TRBJ2-1; 7 nucleotides align to TRBD1. Trimming removed 7 bases from V and 0 bases from J; junction bases left unmatched: 6. The CDR3 has 15 residues. Germline CDR1 SNHLY, CDR2 FYNNEI. The CDR3 spells CASKVGQSSYNEQFF. CDR3 DNA sequence: TGTGCCAGCAAGGTGGGACAGAGCTCCTACAATGAGCAGTTCTTC. The whole variable domain, filled in from reference TRBV2 and TRBJ2-1, reads EPEVTQTPSHQVTQMGQEVILRCVPISNHLYFYWYRQILGQKVEFLVSFYNNEISEKSEIFDDQFSVERPDGSNFTLKIRSTKLEDSAMYFCASKVGQSSYNEQFFGPGTRLTVL.

The V call is TRBV6-5, the J call TRBJ2-7, with D tentatively TRBD1 or TRBD2 (5 bases each). Trimming left V 1 base short and J 3 bases short, with 10 bases between. Germline loops: CDR1 MNHEY, CDR2 SVGAGI. This CDR3 comprises 14 residues. CDR3 coding DNA: TGTGCCAGCAGTTACTTCGGGGCCGACTACGAGCAGTACTTC. Its translation: CASSYFGADYEQYF.

This clonotype came up a few times. The J gene is TRBJ2-1, the V gene TRBV9; 8 bases are a match to TRBD2. Germline assignment: CDR1 SGDLS and CDR2 YYNGEE. V gave up 0 bases and J gave up 6 bases; unmatched junction bases: 14. The CDR3 loop spans 18 amino acids. CDR3 region: CASSVGAPRGAGGNEQFF. In DNA form, the CDR3 reads TGTGCCAGCAGCGTAGGGGCCCCTCGGGGGGCGGGAGGCAATGAGCAGTTCTTC.

The sample holds many counts of this clonotype. The chain carries TRBV29-1 and TRBJ2-1, with D possibly matching TRBD2 (6 bases). Germline values: CDR1 SQVTM, CDR2 ANQGSEA. This CDR3 is 15 amino acids long. The V and J ends lost 8 bases and 4 bases respectively, with 21 bases between them. Here the CDR3 reads CSSNVGGIDYNEQFF. Written as DNA, the CDR3 is TGCAGCTCTAATGTGGGGGGTATAGATTACAATGAGCAGTTCTTC.

This clonotype was recorded at least ten times. The V call is TRBV12-3 or TRBV12-4, the J call TRBJ2-5; 7 nucleotides align to TRBD1. This CDR3 region has 13 residues. V lost 4 bases to trimming and J lost 5 bases; unmatched junction nucleotides: 4. The CDR3 coding sequence is TGTGCCAGCAGTTACAGGGGATTCGAGACCCAGTACTTC. It encodes CASSYRGFETQYF.

The V call is TRBV6-5, the J call TRBJ1-1, with a tentative D call TRBD1 (5 bases). Trimming took 0 bases from V and 6 from J, leaving 8 bases between them. This CDR3 region has 13 residues. Germline V gives CDR1 MNHEY, CDR2 SVGAGI. CDR3 residues: CASSYSWGAEAFF. The CDR3 nucleotides are TGTGCCAGCAGTTACTCGTGGGGGGCTGAAGCTTTCTTT.

This clonotype appeared a single time. The chain uses TRBV3-1 and TRBJ2-7; D ambiguous. The CDR3 has 13 amino acids. From germline, CDR1 is LGHDT and CDR2 YNNKEL (reference sequence). Trimming stripped 0 bases from V and 3 bases from J, with 6 bases between. The CDR3: CASSQDGRYEQYV. The CDR3 DNA follows: TGTGCCAGCAGCCAAGATGGTCGCTACGAGCAGTACGTC.

This clonotype was observed many times. The CDR3 loop is CASSPRSALSGANVLTF. DNA for the CDR3: TGTGCCAGCAGCCCCAGGTCCGCTCTTTCTGGGGCCAACGTCCTGACTTTC. V is TRBV5-5 and J is TRBJ2-6; D gene unclear. V was cut by 4 bases and J by 1 base, with 15 bases left in between. Germline-derived CDR1 and CDR2 are SGHKS and YYEKEE (reference sequence). The CDR3 spans 17 residues.

The chain is built from TRBV6-8 and TRBJ2-2, with D possibly being TRBD1 (6 bases). CDR1 and CDR2 (germline): MNHGY, SAAAGT. Trimming removed 9 bases at V and 1 base at J, with 12 bases between. This CDR3 is built from 14 residues. Here the CDR3 DNA reads TGTGCCAGGCTGCCGGGACAGAACACCGGGGAGCTGTTTTTT. It codes for CARLPGQNTGELFF.

Only a few counts were recorded for this clonotype. The chain joins TRBV3-1 to TRBJ1-2; TRBD1 matches at 7 bases. CDR1 and CDR2 from the germline V gene are LGHDT and YNNKEL (reference sequence). The CDR3 has 15 amino acids. Germline trimming cut 3 bases from V and 4 bases from J; bases unmatched to any gene: 8. CDR3 amino acids: CASSQTPGGGYGYTF. The CDR3 DNA reads as TGTGCCAGCAGCCAGACCCCAGGGGGAGGCTATGGCTACACCTTC.

This clonotype was observed at least ten times. The chain joins TRBV12-3 or TRBV12-4 to TRBJ2-1, with 10 bases lining up with TRBD1. This CDR3 has 17 residues. The ends lost 1 base at V and 1 base at J; junction bases unmatched: 4. CDR3: CASSLEGQGDSYNEQFF. CDR3 in DNA: TGTGCCAGCAGTTTAGAAGGACAGGGGGATTCCTACAATGAGCAGTTCTTC.

The rearrangement joins TRBV7-9 to TRBJ1-6; D call uncertain. CDR3 length: 12 amino acids. The germline CDR1 and CDR2 sequences are SEHNR and FQNEAQ (reference sequence). V lost 7 bases and J lost 4, with 5 bases in between. CDR3 DNA: TGTGCCAGCACCCGGTATAATTCACCCCTCCACTTT. Its translation is CASTRYNSPLHF.

This clonotype was seen a few times. The genes are TRBV28 and TRBJ2-3, with 10 bases that match TRBD2. CDR1 MDHEN and CDR2 SYDVKM come from the germline V gene. After removal of 5 bases from V and 3 bases from J, the junction contained 8 bases not matched to a gene. CDR3 length: 16 amino acids. The DNA for the CDR3 is TGTGCCAGCAGTGACGATAGCGGGAGGTATACAGATACGCAGTATTTT. Residues: CASSDDSGRYTDTQYF.

This clonotype was counted only a few times. The rearrangement joins TRBV28 to TRBJ2-4; possible D gene TRBD1, 5 bases. Per germline, CDR1 MDHEN and CDR2 SYDVKM. The V gene lost 7 bases and the J gene lost 3 bases, with 13 bases spanning the gap. The CDR3 runs 14 residues. For the CDR3, the DNA is TGTGCCAGCAAACTGAAAGGGGTCAAAAACATTCAGTACTTC. Translation: CASKLKGVKNIQYF.

A few counts support this clonotype. V is TRBV15 and J is TRBJ2-1; 8 bases fit TRBD2. V was clipped by 4 bases and J by 1 base; unmatched bases: 3. The length of the CDR3 is 15 residues. Germline V gene lookup returns CDR1 LNHNV and CDR2 YYDKDF (reference sequence). CDR3 region: CATSKRGGSYNEQFF. CDR3 DNA sequence: TGTGCCACCAGCAAACGGGGGGGTTCCTACAATGAGCAGTTCTTC.

CDR3 nucleotide sequence: TGTGCCAGCAGCCAAGGGATAGCGGGAGACTACGAGCAGTACTTC. This sequence encodes CASSQGIAGDYEQYF. The rearrangement uses TRBV4-2 and TRBJ2-7; the match to TRBD2 covers 9 bases. V shed 1 base, J shed 3 bases, and the junction held 4 bases outside the gene matches. In germline, CDR1 is LGHNA, CDR2 YNFKEQ. The CDR3 is 15 residues long.

V usage is TRBV19 and J usage is TRBJ1-2; no reliable D call. The V gene lost 3 bases and the J gene lost 2 bases, with 7 bases spanning the gap. Germline-derived CDR1 and CDR2 are LNHDA and SQIVND (reference sequence). The CDR3 runs to 13 residues. CDR3 in DNA: TGTGCCAGTAGTATCCGGATAAACTATGGCTACACCTTC. Its protein product is CASSIRINYGYTF.

About this clonotype: At one boundary the junction diverges from the germline segment, which might be a read error. The J gene is TRBJ2-3, the V gene TRBV28; D gene ambiguous. Germline V gene sequence: CDR1 MDHEN, CDR2 SYDVKM. This CDR3 contains 14 residues. Written as DNA, the CDR3 is TGTGCCGGCAGTTTAGACGGACGCACAGATACGCAGTATTTT. Translation: CAGSLDGRTDTQYF.

The sample holds a few counts of this clonotype. The chain joins TRBV9 to TRBJ2-4; TRBD1 aligns across 8 bases. V dropped 4 bases and J dropped 5; count of bases not matched to a gene: 2. The germline gives CDR1 SGDLS, CDR2 YYNGEE. The CDR3 has 13 residues. The CDR3 nucleotides are TGTGCCAGCAGCCAGACAGGGGAAAACATTCAGTACTTC. This codes for CASSQTGENIQYF.